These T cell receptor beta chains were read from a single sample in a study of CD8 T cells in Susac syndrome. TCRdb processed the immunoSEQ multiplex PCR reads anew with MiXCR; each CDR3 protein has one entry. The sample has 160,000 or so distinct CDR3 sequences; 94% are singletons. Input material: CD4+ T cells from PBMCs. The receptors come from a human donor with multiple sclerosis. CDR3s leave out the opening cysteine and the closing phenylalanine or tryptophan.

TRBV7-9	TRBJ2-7	ASSLQGGSYEQY
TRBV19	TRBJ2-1	ASSIQGVGEQF
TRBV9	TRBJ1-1	ASSVRQGGTEAF
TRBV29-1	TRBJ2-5	SAVPSETQY
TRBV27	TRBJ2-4	ASSPTGTIAKNIQY
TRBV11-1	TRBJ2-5	ASSPTDGQETQY
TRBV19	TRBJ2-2	ASRLADTFANTGELF
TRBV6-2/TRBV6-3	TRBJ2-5	ASSYAETQY
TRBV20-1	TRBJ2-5	SARGSREGQETQY
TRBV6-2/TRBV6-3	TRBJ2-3	ASTKGPMGLAATQY
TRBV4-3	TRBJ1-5	ASSQGLWRGGNQPQH
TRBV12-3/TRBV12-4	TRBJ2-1	ASSSGQGGNEQF
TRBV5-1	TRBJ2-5	ASSLAAGLQETQY
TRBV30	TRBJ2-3	ARAGGGFTDTQY
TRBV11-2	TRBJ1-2	ASSLGRDDGYT
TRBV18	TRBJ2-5	ASSPPRVSAGETQY
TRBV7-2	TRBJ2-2	ASSLGTSGRRLGGELF
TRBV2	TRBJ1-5	ASSEAKGGGNQPQH
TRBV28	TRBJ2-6	ATSSQAGANVLT
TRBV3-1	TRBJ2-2	ASKPGGATGELF
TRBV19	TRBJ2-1	ASSIINEQF
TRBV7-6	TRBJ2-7	ASSTTMEGKSSYEQY
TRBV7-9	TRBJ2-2	ASSTRHSGVTGELF
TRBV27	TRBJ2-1	ASSIFRLNNEQF
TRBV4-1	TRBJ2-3	ASSQVSPRGTDTQF
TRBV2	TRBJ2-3	ASKGTIDTQY
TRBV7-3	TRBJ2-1	ASSLMSSLGHEQF
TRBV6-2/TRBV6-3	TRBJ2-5	ASSYSGGGETQY
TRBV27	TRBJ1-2	ASRWEAGATYGYT